This TCR beta chain came from a study of cytomegalovirus exposure and HLA in healthy donors. A note on this clone: Its antigen is as yet unknown.

General observations from the study: Trimming of TCR beta V- and J-genes showed a link, identified in a later analysis, to a missense DCLRE1C variant. Altogether, around 160 TCR beta chains were recorded as cytomegalovirus-associated.

The PCR employed 60 Vbeta primers together with 13 Jbeta primers. In the source study's methods: Some 10 million of tens of millions of unique TCR beta chains were shared, per a later count. The assay was immunoSEQ multiplex PCR, and TCRdb's table has in-frame clones only and misses some. V and J calls and clone size are given by that table; D and trimming were obtained from the DNA. The data contain over 150,000 clones, around 70% of them singletons. Germline CDR1 and CDR2: LNHNV and YYDKDF (reference sequence). The length of the CDR3 is 19 residues. J lost 1 base, V lost 0 bases, and 11 bases had no gene match.

The TCR comes from a young man in good health and CMV-seronegative. The V gene is TRBV15, the J gene TRBJ2-1, with 8 bases identical to TRBD2. The sequenced material came from PBMCs. CDR3 region: CATSRDTTSVLPSYNEQFF. CDR3 bases: TGTGCCACCAGCAGAGATACGACTAGCGTTCTTCCATCCTACAATGAGCAGTTCTTC.